Listed below are T cell receptor beta chains from one sample, sequenced in a study of T cell responses to AZD1222 COVID-19 vaccine. Clones were sequenced by immunoSEQ multiplex PCR, and TCRdb holds only the in-frame ones, with some missing. This sample has about 180,000 clones, with 90% to 95% found just once. The material sequenced was peripheral blood, taken 28 days after the second dose of the MenACWY control vaccine. The source is an adult who received the MenACWY meningococcal vaccine as a control. Both conserved end residues are part of each CDR3. A D gene is named only where the DNA matches it firmly. The size of a clone is reported for some rows only, either as once, few or many, or as a class for expanded clones.

D gene	V gene	clone size	CDR3 length	J gene	CDR3 DNA	CDR3 protein
TRBD1	TRBV5-1	.	15	TRBJ1-2	TGCGCCAGCAGCCTCCGGGACAGGGCCAACTATGGCTACACCTTC	CASSLRDRANYGYTF
.	TRBV5-6	.	14	TRBJ1-1	TGTGCCAGCAGCATAGGGGACTTGAACACTGAAGCTTTCTTT	CASSIGDLNTEAFF
.	TRBV7-2	.	16	TRBJ2-2	TGTGCCAGCAGCTTAGGGGCCGCCGCGAACACCGGGGAGCTGTTTTTT	CASSLGAAANTGELFF
TRBD2	TRBV3-1/TRBV3-2	.	16	TRBJ2-3	TGTGCCAGCAGCCAATATATGGGGGGGAGCACAGATACGCAGTATTTT	CASSQYMGGSTDTQYF
.	TRBV6-1	.	14	TRBJ1-1	TGTGCCAGCAGTGAAACCTTTGGTGTTACTGAAGCTTTCTTT	CASSETFGVTEAFF
TRBD2	TRBV7-7	.	15	TRBJ2-2	TGTGCCAGCAGCGCTGTTAGCGGGGGCACCGGGGAGCTGTTTTTT	CASSAVSGGTGELFF
.	TRBV2	.	14	TRBJ1-1	TGTGCCAGCAGCCCACAGGGAGGTGAAACTGAAGCTTTCTTT	CASSPQGGETEAFF
.	TRBV30	.	17	TRBJ1-6	TGTGCCTGGAGGGACGGACGGCGAAGCTCCTATAATTCACCCCTCCACTTT	CAWRDGRRSSYNSPLHF
.	TRBV7-9	.	17	TRBJ2-5	TGTGCCAGCAGCGAAGGGGCCACACAGATGATCCAAGAGACCCAGTACTTC	CASSEGATQMIQETQYF
TRBD1	TRBV10-3	.	15	TRBJ1-1	TGTGCCATCAGTGAGAAGGGGGCGCGGAACACTGAAGCTTTCTTT	CAISEKGARNTEAFF
TRBD2	TRBV13	.	15	TRBJ2-2	TGTGCCAGCAGCCCGCAGGGACTAGTGGGCGGGGAGCTGTTTTTT	CASSPQGLVGGELFF
.	TRBV9	.	15	TRBJ2-3	TGTGCCAGCAGCGTAGGAGGGGAGATGGCAGATACGCAGTATTTT	CASSVGGEMADTQYF
TRBD1	TRBV4-1	.	15	TRBJ1-2	TGCGCCAGCAGAAGCAACAGGGGAAAGGTCGATGGCTACACCTTC	CASRSNRGKVDGYTF
.	TRBV19	few	16	TRBJ1-6	TGTGCCAGTAGCCGAAATACAGCTAAGGGAAATTCACCCCTCCACTTT	CASSRNTAKGNSPLHF
.	TRBV7-9	once	13	TRBJ1-2	TGTGCCAGCAGCCCCCGGCAGCGGCATGGCTACACCTTC	CASSPRQRHGYTF
.	TRBV3-1/TRBV3-2	.	14	TRBJ1-5	TGTGCCAGCAGCTCCGAGGGGGGGCGTCAGCCCCAGCATTTT	CASSSEGGRQPQHF